Listed here are 9 T cell receptor beta chains from one sample, sequenced in a study of patients and donors after allogeneic stem cell transplantation. One entry per CDR3 protein, called by TCRdb with MiXCR from the RT-PCR reads. The repertoire holds 25,000 or so distinct CDR3 sequences, roughly 30% seen once, with less than 60% in the top ten. The specimen was blood, either unsorted or a sorted T cell fraction (not recorded which). All receptors come from a human donor who was either an allogeneic HSCT recipient or a stem cell or donor lymphocyte infusion donor (not recorded which). It is not recorded whose cells these are; they may come from a transplant donor.

This clonotype has ten or more counts. This chain uses TRBV6-4 with TRBJ1-2; 9 bases are a match to TRBD1. V dropped 2 bases and J dropped 7; count of bases not matched to a gene: 8. This CDR3 spans 15 amino acids. The germline CDR1 and CDR2 sequences are MRHNA and SNTAGT. CDR3: CASSDTRTGARGYTF. The CDR3 nucleotides read TGTGCCAGCAGTGACACACGGACAGGGGCACGTGGCTACACCTTC.

This clonotype was counted between two and nine times. This chain uses TRBV4-3 with TRBJ2-1, with 7 bases lining up with TRBD2. The germline V gene has CDR1 LGHNA and CDR2 YSLEER. J lost 5 bases, V lost 0 bases, and 4 bases had no gene match. The CDR3 has 15 amino acids. The CDR3 is CASSQEEAGDNEQFF. The CDR3 region has the DNA TGCGCCAGCAGCCAAGAGGAGGCGGGGGACAATGAGCAGTTCTTC.

This sequence joins TRBV4-3 and TRBJ1-1, with a possible D match to TRBD1 (6 bases). The germline gives CDR1 LGHNA, CDR2 YSLEER. V dropped 1 base and J dropped 4 bases, with 10 bases sitting between them. The CDR3 runs to 14 residues. CDR3 protein: CASSQVTGATEAFF. As DNA, the CDR3 is TGCGCCAGCAGCCAAGTTACGGGGGCCACTGAAGCTTTCTTT.

The sample holds many counts of this clonotype. The genes are TRBV4-1 and TRBJ2-3; D possibly corresponds to TRBD1 (6 bases). The CDR3 is 16 residues long. With 0 bases removed from V and 2 bases from J, the gap between germline ends came to 12 bases. Germline-derived CDR1 and CDR2 are MGHRA and YSYEKL. The CDR3 is CASSQEGRGFTDTQYF. In DNA, the CDR3 is TGCGCCAGCAGCCAAGAAGGCAGGGGATTCACAGATACGCAGTATTTT.

This clonotype was seen only a few times. V is TRBV25-1 and J is TRBJ1-6; D ambiguous. V lost 1 base to trimming and J lost 8 bases, with 6 bases between them. The CDR3 has 13 residues. CDR1 and CDR2 (germline): MGHDK, SYGVNS. The chain's CDR3 is CASSESGDSPLHF. The CDR3, as DNA: TGTGCCAGCAGTGAATCGGGCGATTCACCCCTCCACTTT.

V and J are TRBV29-1 and TRBJ2-3; TRBD1 matches at 12 bases. CDR3 size: 17 residues. CDR1 and CDR2 from the germline V gene are SQVTM and ANQGSEA. The trim removed 8 bases at V and 2 bases at J, leaving 14 bases unmatched. For the CDR3, the DNA is TGCAGCTATTGGGACAGGGGGCGAGAAGGTCCCACAGATACGCAGTATTTT. Its protein is CSYWDRGREGPTDTQYF.

V usage is TRBV24-1 and J usage is TRBJ1-5; D not resolved. Germline CDR1 and CDR2: KGHDR and SFDVKD. This CDR3 comprises 14 residues. V lost 3 bases to trimming and J lost 10 bases, with 15 bases between them. CDR3 sequence reads: CATSDANPVSPQHF. The CDR3 DNA is TGTGCCACCAGTGATGCTAACCCGGTGAGCCCCCAGCATTTT.

This clonotype was seen a few times. The chain joins TRBV5-1 to TRBJ2-7; 8 positions match TRBD1. Per germline, CDR1 SGHRS and CDR2 YFSETQ. V lost 4 bases, J lost 3 bases, and 6 bases stayed unmatched. This CDR3 contains 14 residues. CDR3 bases: TGCGCCAGCAGCCCGGGACAGGCTTTCTACGAGCAGTACTTC. Translated, it gives CASSPGQAFYEQYF. Filled out from reference TRBV5-1 and TRBJ2-7, the complete variable domain reads KAGVTQTPRYLIKTRGQQVTLSCSPISGHRSVSWYQQTPGQGLQFLFEYFSETQRNKGNFPGRFSGRQFSNSRSEMNVSTLELGDSALYLCASSPGQAFYEQYFGPGTRLTVT.

V usage is TRBV23-1 and J usage is TRBJ1-1, with 10 bases that match TRBD1. TRBV23-1 qualifies as an ORF whose function is uncertain. The CDR3 loop spans 18 amino acids. Trimming took 2 bases from V and 3 from J; bases not matched to a gene: 12. Here the CDR3 DNA reads TGCGCCAGCAGTCAACTTATCTCCAGGACAGGGGGTTACACTGAAGCTTTCTTT. Encoded protein: CASSQLISRTGGYTEAFF.